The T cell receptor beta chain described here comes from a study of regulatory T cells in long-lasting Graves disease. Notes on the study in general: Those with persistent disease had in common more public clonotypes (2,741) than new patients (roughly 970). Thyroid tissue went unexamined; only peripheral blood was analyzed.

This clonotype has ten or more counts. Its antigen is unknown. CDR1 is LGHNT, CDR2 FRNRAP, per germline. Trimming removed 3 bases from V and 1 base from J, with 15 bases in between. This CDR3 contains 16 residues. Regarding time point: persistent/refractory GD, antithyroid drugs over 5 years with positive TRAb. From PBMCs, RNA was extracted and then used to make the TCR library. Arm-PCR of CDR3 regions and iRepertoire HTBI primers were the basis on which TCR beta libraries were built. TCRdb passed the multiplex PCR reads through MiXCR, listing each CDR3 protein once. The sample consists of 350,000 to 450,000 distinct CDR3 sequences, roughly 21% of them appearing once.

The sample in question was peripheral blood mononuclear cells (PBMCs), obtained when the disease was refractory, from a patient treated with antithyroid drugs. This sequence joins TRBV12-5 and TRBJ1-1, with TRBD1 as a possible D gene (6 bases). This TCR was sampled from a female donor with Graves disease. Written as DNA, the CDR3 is TGTGCTAGTGGTTTCTGGACAGAAGAGGAGAACACTGAAGCTTTCTTT. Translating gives CASGFWTEEENTEAFF.